This T cell receptor beta chain was observed in a study of T cell repertoires in cytomegalovirus infection. TCRdb reprocessed the reads via MiXCR and lists one record per CDR3 protein. The sample yields 700,000 to 850,000 distinct CDR3 sequences, 30% to 35% seen once. To note about this clonotype: Antigen: not known.

Deletions cut 5 bases from V and 1 base from J, with 15 bases between. Germline lookup yields CDR1 SQVTM and CDR2 ANQGSEA. The CDR3 extends over 15 amino acids. The V call is TRBV29-1, the J call TRBJ1-3, with a possible D match to TRBD1 (6 bases). This clonotype originated in a human donor in good health (CMV status not recorded). Some clones in this sample may be carry-over from other donors' samples. The sample consisted of cultured CD8+ T cells from PBMCs, taken from culture after CMV antigen stimulation. CDR3 in amino acids: CSVRATGHSGNTIYF. CDR3 sequence (DNA): TGCAGCGTTAGGGCGACAGGACATTCTGGAAACACCATATATTTT.